Presented here are 20 T cell receptor beta chains from one specimen sequenced in a study of CXCR3-negative and CXCR3-positive naive CD8 T cells. Study results and caveats: More hydrophobic TRB CDR3s occurred in CXCR3-positive than in CXCR3-negative naive cells.

No antigen is known for these receptors. All TRB cDNA libraries came from 5' RACE performed with UMI labels. TCRdb re-called the 5' RACE reads and shows each CDR3 protein once, DNA omitted. The sample data list 140,000 to 150,000 distinct CDR3 sequences. The sequenced sample consisted of naive CXCR3+ CD8+ T cells from blood. Subset described: CD45RO-CCR7+CD27+CD95- naive CD8+ T cells expressing CXCR3 (TNR3+). Source of these receptors: a human donor in good health. Some clones in this sample may be carry-over from other donors' samples.

This chain joins TRBV15 and TRBJ2-1; TCRdb picks TRBD1, but there is no DNA to check that call. Germline assignment: CDR1 LNHNV and CDR2 YYDKDF (reference sequence). The CDR3 extends over 14 amino acids. The chain's CDR3 is CATNAEDKYNEQFF.

V usage is TRBV6-6 and J usage is TRBJ2-5; without DNA, the TCRdb call of TRBD2 cannot be checked. The CDR3 has 17 residues. From germline, CDR1 is MNHNY and CDR2 SVGAGI (reference sequence). This chain's CDR3 is CASSYTLGGGLGETQYF.

The genes are TRBV4-3 and TRBJ2-7. This CDR3 has 16 amino acids. The germline V gene has CDR1 LGHNA and CDR2 YSLEER. The CDR3 spells CASSQDRHGNTYEQYF.

V usage is TRBV29-1 and J usage is TRBJ2-2; with no DNA, the TCRdb D assignment of TRBD2 cannot be verified. The CDR3 loop spans 12 amino acids. CDR1 and CDR2 (germline): SQVTM, ANQGSEA. Here the CDR3 reads CSVVAGTGELFF.

This chain uses TRBV7-7 with TRBJ2-5; TCRdb reports TRBD2, a call that lacks DNA to check it against. The CDR3 contains 15 residues. Germline V lookup: CDR1 SSHAT, CDR2 FNYEAQ (reference sequence). CDR3 in amino acids: CASSFLTSGQETQYF.

The rearrangement uses TRBV20-1 and TRBJ2-7. This CDR3 is 13 amino acids long. Germline-derived CDR1 and CDR2 are DFQATT and SNEGSKA (reference sequence). CDR3 amino acids: CSARWGSNDEQYF.

The chain joins TRBV7-9 to TRBJ2-1; no DNA is available, so the TRBD1 call from TCRdb remains unchecked. The CDR3 runs to 13 residues. CDR1 is SEHNR and CDR2 is FQNEAQ in the germline V gene (reference sequence). The CDR3 spells CASRRADRVTEFF. Combining the CDR3 with reference TRBV7-9 and TRBJ2-1 gives the whole variable domain DTGVSQNPRHKITKRGQNVTFRCDPISEHNRLYWYRQTLGQGPEFLTYFQNEAQLEKSRLLSDRFSAERPKGSFSTLEIQRTEQGDSAMYLCASRRADRVTEFFGPGTRLTVL.

The chain couples TRBV7-6 to TRBJ1-4; the D call of TRBD1 rests on TCRdb alone, since no DNA is present to check it. The germline CDR1 and CDR2 sequences are SGHVS and FNYEAQ. The CDR3 has 16 amino acids. The CDR3 protein is CASSPAPGPAIAKLFF.

This rearrangement joins TRBV12-3 or TRBV12-4 to TRBJ2-1; TCRdb proposes TRBD1, but this gene call is untestable without DNA. The CDR3 extends over 14 amino acids. The CDR3 loop reads CASSFGPGGDEQFF.

V gene TRBV19 combines with J gene TRBJ1-1; TCRdb's assignment of TRBD1 cannot be checked, as there is no DNA. The length of the CDR3 is 14 residues. CDR1 is LNHDA and CDR2 is SQIVND in the germline V gene (reference sequence). The CDR3 here is CASSILDRVTEAFF. Variable domain in full (rest from reference TRBV19 and TRBJ1-1): DGGITQSPKYLFRKEGQNVTLSCEQNLNHDAMYWYRQDPGQGLRLIYYSQIVNDFQKGDIAEGYSVSREKKESFPLTVTSAQKNPTAFYLCASSILDRVTEAFFGQGTRLTVV.

The CDR3 loop is CASSKLVPFECEQYF. V usage is TRBV21-1 and J usage is TRBJ2-7; lacking DNA, the TRBD1 call made by TCRdb goes unchecked. TRBV21-1 is tagged as a pseudogene. The CDR3 sequence is 15 residues long.

The chain employs TRBV28 and TRBJ1-6; the D call from TCRdb, TRBD1, cannot be confirmed without DNA. The CDR3 runs to 15 residues. Germline values: CDR1 MDHEN, CDR2 SYDVKM. The CDR3 sequence is CASSQTGGSNSPLHF.

The V gene is TRBV20-1, the J gene TRBJ2-1; lacking DNA, the TRBD2 call made by TCRdb goes unchecked. Germline V lookup: CDR1 DFQATT, CDR2 SNEGSKA (reference sequence). The CDR3 covers 15 residues. The CDR3 sequence: CSTISGGTSYNEQFF.

J is TRBJ2-1 and V is TRBV4-3; no DNA is available, so the TRBD1 call from TCRdb remains unchecked. The V gene's germline CDR1 is LGHNA and CDR2 YSLEER. CDR3 size: 19 residues. CDR3 amino acids: CASSRILGGTHESYNEQFF.

The chain uses TRBV14 and TRBJ2-7; TCRdb returns TRBD1, unconfirmable since there is no DNA. The CDR3 extends over 14 amino acids. CDR1 is SGHDN and CDR2 is FVKESK in the germline V gene. The CDR3: CASSQVTGSYEQYF.

J is TRBJ1-2 and V is TRBV7-9. Germline CDR1 and CDR2: SEHNR and FQNEAQ (reference sequence). The CDR3 sequence is 14 residues long. The CDR3 loop is CASSVPGGIDGYTF.

This chain uses TRBV29-1 with TRBJ2-7; TCRdb names TRBD1, which stays unverified in the absence of DNA. The CDR3 is made up of 13 amino acids. Looked up from germline, CDR1 is SQVTM and CDR2 is ANQGSEA. CDR3 amino acids: CSVTGTVTYEQYF.

This chain links TRBV28 with TRBJ2-3; TCRdb outputs TRBD1, but without DNA this stays unchecked. There are 15 residues in the CDR3. Per germline, CDR1 MDHEN and CDR2 SYDVKM. The CDR3 sequence is CASSFRDSGTDTQYF.

V usage is TRBV7-2 and J usage is TRBJ2-7; TCRdb reports TRBD1, a call that lacks DNA to check it against. CDR3 length: 14 residues. Germline CDR1 and CDR2: SGHTA and FQGNSA. The CDR3 sequence is CASSSTGTGYEQYF.

The rearrangement joins TRBV12-3 or TRBV12-4 to TRBJ2-1; TCRdb selects TRBD2, and the lack of DNA leaves this call unchecked. The CDR3 is made up of 18 amino acids. CDR3 protein: CASRSGAPPAGGLHEQFF.